This section outlines one T cell receptor beta chain sequence together with its context. Its antigen remains unidentified. Data came from immunoSEQ multiplex PCR; TCRdb stores just in-frame clones and leaves some out. The repertoire consists of 140,000 to 150,000 clones, with about 93% occurring once and the leading ten covering roughly 9%. This sample is drawn from a study of T cell responses to AZD1222 COVID-19 vaccine. Overall study results and limits: Mostly white British, mostly female donors; authors suggested clonal diversity may be underestimated. With dominance at 160-218 and 743-854, vaccine-associated CD4 TCRs spanned spike. Regions left unmutated in variants are reportedly the target of nearly half of spike-specific TCRs.

CDR3 length equals 14 residues. Germline loops: CDR1 SQVTM, CDR2 ANQGSEA. V lost 8 bases and J lost 2; bases outside the gene matches: 8. The TCR originated in an adult in good health. The chain combines TRBV29-1 with TRBJ2-2; TRBD2 matches at 7 bases. Source: peripheral blood, taken on day 0 of AZD1222 vaccination. CDR3 protein: CSSQAGFNTGELFF. DNA for the CDR3: TGCAGCTCTCAAGCGGGGTTTAACACCGGGGAGCTGTTTTTT.